Listed below are T cell receptor beta chains from one sample, sequenced in a study of control samples from healthy donors and cancer patients. Profiling relied on immunoSEQ multiplex PCR, and the TCRdb table lists in-frame clones only, not all of them. Here the sample spans some 110,000 clones, about 88% being singletons. Sequenced material: blood. Receptor source: a woman between 65 and 79 years old in good health. Each CDR3 is given with its conserved first and last residue. A D gene is named only where the DNA matches it firmly. Expanded clones are given a class, and other clones once, few, many or no size at all.

j_gene,d_gene,abundance,v_gene,CDR3nt,CDR3aa
TRBJ1-1,-,few,TRBV5-4,TGTGCCAGCAGCTTGGAGCCCGCAGGGTCTGAGGCTTTCTTT,CASSLEPAGSEAFF
TRBJ2-2,-,-,TRBV24-1,TGTGCCACCAGTGACCCTACAGGGCCAGGCGGGGTGCTGTTTTTT,CATSDPTGPGGVLFF
TRBJ2-3,TRBD2,-,TRBV12-5,TGTGCTAGTGGCCCGGGACTAGGGGGGAGCACAGATACGCAGTATTTT,CASGPGLGGSTDTQYF
TRBJ1-4,-,once,TRBV21-1,TGTGCCGGAACAGGGGCGGCTAATGAAAAACTGTTTTTT,CAGTGAANEKLFF
TRBJ2-3,TRBD2,-,TRBV5-1,TGCGCCAGCAGCTTTTACAGCGGGGGTCCGTCATCCACAGATACGCAGTATTTT,CASSFYSGGPSSTDTQYF
TRBJ1-6,-,-,TRBV21-1,TGTGCCAGCAGCAAAACGCCGAGCTGGACCCTAGGTTCACCCCTCCACTTT,CASSKTPSWTLGSPLHF
TRBJ2-1,TRBD2,-,TRBV4-1,TGCGCCAGCAGCCAACGGGGGGACTCCTACAATGAGCAGTTCTTC,CASSQRGDSYNEQFF
TRBJ1-3,-,-,TRBV9,TGTGCCAGCAGCGCCGGAGAGGTGGTCGGAGACACCATATATTTT,CASSAGEVVGDTIYF
TRBJ1-1,-,-,TRBV27,TGTGCCAGCAGTTTTGGGGCGGGGACTGAAGCTTTCTTT,CASSFGAGTEAFF
TRBJ1-3,-,few,TRBV11-2,TGTGCCAGCAGCGCGACATGGGGGCTCGGAAACACCATATATTTT,CASSATWGLGNTIYF
TRBJ1-2,TRBD1,-,TRBV7-8,TGTGCCAGCAGCGCTACCGACAGGGCCCCTAACTATGGCTACACCTTC,CASSATDRAPNYGYTF
TRBJ2-5,-,once,TRBV20-1,TGCAGTGCTAGTGGACAGCAAGAGACCCAGTACTTC,CSASGQQETQYF
TRBJ2-7,-,-,TRBV19,TGTGCCAGTCAGGGGCCGTCCTACGAGCAGTACTTC,CASQGPSYEQYF
TRBJ1-1,-,-,TRBV21-1,TGTGCCAGCAGCACTATGACAGGGGGAACTAACACTGAAGCTTTCTTT,CASSTMTGGTNTEAFF
TRBJ1-2,-,-,TRBV6-5,TGTGCCAGCAGTTCTCAGGGGCCTCGGGGCTACACCTTC,CASSSQGPRGYTF
TRBJ1-1,-,-,TRBV5-1,TGCGCCAGCAGCACGGATGGCAGGGTGGGCACTGAAGCTTTCTTT,CASSTDGRVGTEAFF
TRBJ2-3,TRBD1,-,TRBV5-1,TGCGCCAGCAGCTCGACAGGGGAAGATACGCAGTATTTT,CASSSTGEDTQYF
TRBJ1-2,TRBD1,once,TRBV25-1,TGTGCCAGCAGTGAATATAAGAGACAGGGGGTTGGAGGCTACACCTTC,CASSEYKRQGVGGYTF
TRBJ2-5,-,once,TRBV2,TGTGCCTGGGGACAAGAGACCCAGTACTTC,CAWGQETQYF
TRBJ1-5,TRBD1,-,TRBV4-1,TGCGCCAGCAGCCAAGATTTGGGACAGCTTTATAGCAATCAGCCCCAGCATTTT,CASSQDLGQLYSNQPQHF
TRBJ2-7,TRBD2,once,TRBV4-2,TGTGCCAGCAGCCAGGATCCGAGCGGGGTCTACGAGCAGTACTTC,CASSQDPSGVYEQYF
TRBJ2-7,TRBD1,-,TRBV5-4,TGTGCCAGCAGCTCCCGGGACAGGAGCTCCTACGAGCAGTACTTC,CASSSRDRSSYEQYF
TRBJ2-7,TRBD2,-,TRBV4-3,TGCGCCAGCAGCCTTCGAAACATACTAGCGGGGGGGCCAATAGAATACGAGCAGTACTTC,CASSLRNILAGGPIEYEQYF
TRBJ2-1,-,-,TRBV27,TGTGCCAGCAGTCCCAACGTTCTGGCCTACAATGAGCAGTTCTTC,CASSPNVLAYNEQFF
TRBJ1-1,TRBD1,-,TRBV10-3,TGTGCCATTGGGACAGGGAACACTGAAGCTTTCTTT,CAIGTGNTEAFF
TRBJ1-1,-,-,TRBV7-9,TGTGCCGCACGGGCGGGGGCAAGCTTGATTTGGAACACTGAAGCTTTCTTT,CAARAGASLIWNTEAFF
TRBJ1-3,-,-,TRBV20-1,TGCAGTGCTAGTAGGGCTAACTCTGGAAACACCATATATTTT,CSASRANSGNTIYF
TRBJ2-5,-,-,TRBV6-5,TGTGCCAGCAGTTATACCGGAGAGACCCAGTACTTC,CASSYTGETQYF
TRBJ2-2,-,-,TRBV9,TGTGCCAGCAGCCCCTGGGGGGCCGCGAACACCGGGGAGCTGTTTTTT,CASSPWGAANTGELFF
TRBJ1-1,TRBD1,-,TRBV6-6,TGTGCCACCTATTCGACAGGGGGAGCTTTCTTT,CATYSTGGAFF
TRBJ1-2,-,-,TRBV12-3/TRBV12-4,TGTGCCAGCAGTTTAGGGGGGGGCTACACCTTC,CASSLGGGYTF
TRBJ2-3,TRBD2,-,TRBV10-3,TGTGCCATCGGGACTAGCGCCACTAGCACAGATACGCAGTATTTT,CAIGTSATSTDTQYF
TRBJ2-1,-,-,TRBV15,TGTGCCACCAGCAGAGCCGCGACAGGGACTTACAATGAGCAGTTCTTC,CATSRAATGTYNEQFF
TRBJ2-7,TRBD2,once,TRBV2,TGTGCCAGCAGCCGGGAGGGTTACGAGCAGTACTTC,CASSREGYEQYF
TRBJ1-2,-,-,TRBV7-2,TGTGCCAGCAGCACCGGGCTAGAGCCCTATGGCTACACCTTC,CASSTGLEPYGYTF
TRBJ1-6,-,-,TRBV27,TGTGCCAGCAGTTGGCAGGGGAATAATTCACCCCTCCACTTT,CASSWQGNNSPLHF
TRBJ1-1,-,-,TRBV6-5,TGTGCCAGCAGTTACTCTCGGCGGCAGAGTAGCACTGAAGCTTTCTTT,CASSYSRRQSSTEAFF
TRBJ2-3,-,-,TRBV3-1/TRBV3-2,TGTGCCAGCAGCCAAGCCCTGGGGACAGATACGCAGTATTTT,CASSQALGTDTQYF
TRBJ1-3,-,-,TRBV5-6,TGTGCCAGCAGCTTGAGGACAGAACACTCTGGAAACACCATATATTTT,CASSLRTEHSGNTIYF
TRBJ2-2,-,-,TRBV10-1,TGCGCCAGCAGAGAGGGAACGAACACCGGGGAGCTGTTTTTT,CASREGTNTGELFF
TRBJ2-2,-,-,TRBV2,TGTGCCAGCAGCATGGGACGGAGGACTTGGACCGGGGAGCTGTTTTTT,CASSMGRRTWTGELFF
TRBJ1-1,-,-,TRBV9,TGTGCCAGCAGCGTAGGTCTTGGAAGCGAAGCTTTCTTT,CASSVGLGSEAFF
TRBJ1-2,TRBD1,once,TRBV6-5,TGTGCCAGCAGTTTAGCAACAGGGGGCTTGGACTATGGCTACACCTTC,CASSLATGGLDYGYTF
TRBJ2-3,-,-,TRBV6-5,TGTGCCAGCAGTTACGGGGGGCAAGATACGCAGTATTTT,CASSYGGQDTQYF
TRBJ2-7,TRBD1,-,TRBV10-1,TGCGCCAGCAGTGAGTTCAGGGGGCCCCGCTTTCACGAGCAGTACTTC,CASSEFRGPRFHEQYF
TRBJ2-5,TRBD2,-,TRBV4-1,TGCGCCAGCAGCCAAGATCCGGGGGGGCGTCAGACCCAGTACTTC,CASSQDPGGRQTQYF
TRBJ2-1,-,-,TRBV9,TGTGCCAGCAGCGTAGGGCCGTATGGGGGTGTGCAGTTCTTC,CASSVGPYGGVQFF
TRBJ1-5,TRBD1,-,TRBV5-1,TGCGCCAGCAGCTTGGGGGGACAGGAGGGCAATCAGCCCCAGCATTTT,CASSLGGQEGNQPQHF
TRBJ2-5,TRBD1,-,TRBV11-2,TGTGCCAGCAGCTTGCGTGGGTGGGACAGGGATGAGACCCAGTACTTC,CASSLRGWDRDETQYF
TRBJ1-2,-,-,TRBV3-1/TRBV3-2,TGTGCCAGCAGCTCATCAGGCGTCTATGGCTACACCTTC,CASSSSGVYGYTF
TRBJ2-3,TRBD1,-,TRBV4-3,TGCGCCAGCAGCCAAGTGGAGCCGGGACAGGGCTTAGATACGCAGTATTTT,CASSQVEPGQGLDTQYF
TRBJ2-2,TRBD2,-,TRBV5-4,TGTGCCAGCAGCTTGTATACTAGCGGGGGCGGGAGCACCGGGGAGCTGTTTTTT,CASSLYTSGGGSTGELFF
TRBJ1-1,-,-,TRBV5-8,TGTGCCAGCAGCTACGAACTGGGTTCAATGAACACTGAAGCTTTCTTT,CASSYELGSMNTEAFF
TRBJ1-1,-,-,TRBV5-1,TGCGCCAGCAGCTTGTTTACAGGGCCTGAAGCTTTCTTT,CASSLFTGPEAFF
TRBJ2-1,-,-,TRBV4-3,TGCGCCAGCAGCCAAGATCGAGATGAGCAGTTCTTC,CASSQDRDEQFF
TRBJ1-2,-,-,TRBV11-2,TGTGCAGTTTCCGGGGAGGGTTATGGCTACACCTTC,CAVSGEGYGYTF
TRBJ1-1,-,-,TRBV7-2,TGTGCCAGCAGCTTGGGATTTTTGGTGAACACTGAAGCTTTCTTT,CASSLGFLVNTEAFF